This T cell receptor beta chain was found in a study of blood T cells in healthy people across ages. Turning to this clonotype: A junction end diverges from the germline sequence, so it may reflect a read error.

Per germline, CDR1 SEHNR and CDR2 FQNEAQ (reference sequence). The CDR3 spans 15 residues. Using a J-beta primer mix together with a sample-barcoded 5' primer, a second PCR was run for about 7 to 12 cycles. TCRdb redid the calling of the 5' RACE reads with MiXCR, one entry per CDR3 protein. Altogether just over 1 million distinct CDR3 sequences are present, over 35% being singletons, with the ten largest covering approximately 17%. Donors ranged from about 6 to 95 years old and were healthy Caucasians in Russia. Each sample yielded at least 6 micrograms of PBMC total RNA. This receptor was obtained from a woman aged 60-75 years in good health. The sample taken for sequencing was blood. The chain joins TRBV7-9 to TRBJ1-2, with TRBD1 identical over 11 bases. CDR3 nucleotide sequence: TGTACCAGCAGCGACCGGACAGGGGGCGCCTATGGCTACACCTTC. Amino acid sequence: CTSSDRTGGAYGYTF.